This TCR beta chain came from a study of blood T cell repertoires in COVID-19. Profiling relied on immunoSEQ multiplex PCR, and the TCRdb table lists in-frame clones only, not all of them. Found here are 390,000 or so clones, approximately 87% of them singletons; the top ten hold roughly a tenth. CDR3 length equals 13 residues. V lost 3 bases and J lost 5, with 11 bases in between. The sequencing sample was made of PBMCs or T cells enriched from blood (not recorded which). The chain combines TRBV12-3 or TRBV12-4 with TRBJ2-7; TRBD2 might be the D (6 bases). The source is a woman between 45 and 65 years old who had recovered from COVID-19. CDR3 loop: CASSFAGSNEQYF. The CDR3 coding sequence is TGTGCCAGCAGTTTTGCGGGGAGCAACGAGCAGTACTTC.